Below, 16 T cell receptor beta chains from the same sample are listed, as sequenced in a study of technical replicates of blood from several donors. Produced via immunoSEQ multiplex PCR; TCRdb's table is partial and in-frame only. The table records 40,000 to 60,000 clones, approximately 86% of them present only once. The sequenced sample consisted of PBMCs. Receptor source: a human donor in good health. Some clones in this sample may be carry-over from other donors' samples.

This chain connects TRBV9 to TRBJ2-7; 8 bases line up with TRBD1. This CDR3 contains 14 residues. The J segment lost 7 bases and the V segment lost 4 bases, leaving 10 bases of the junction unmatched. CDR1 is SGDLS and CDR2 is YYNGEE in the germline V gene. The CDR3 reads CASSLQGGHGEQYF. The CDR3 bases are TGTGCCAGCAGCTTACAGGGGGGACACGGAGAGCAGTACTTC.

This sequence joins TRBV13 and TRBJ2-7, with TRBD2 as a possible D gene (5 bases). The CDR3 totals 15 residues. V lost 5 bases to trimming and J lost 6 bases, with 20 bases between them. Germline V gives CDR1 PRHDT, CDR2 FYEKMQ (reference sequence). CDR3 sequence (DNA): TGTGCCAGCAGCCCGCAGTGGCCTGGAGGAGCCGAGCAGTACTTC. It yields the protein CASSPQWPGGAEQYF.

The J gene is TRBJ1-5, the V gene TRBV4-3, with D possibly TRBD1 on 5 matching bases. The V and J ends lost 0 bases and 2 bases respectively, with 8 bases between them. The CDR3 totals 15 residues. Germline CDR1 LGHNA, CDR2 YSLEER. The CDR3 is CASSQDGGGNQPQHF. The CDR3 nucleotides are TGCGCCAGCAGCCAAGATGGGGGGGGCAATCAGCCCCAGCATTTT.

This chain links TRBV18 with TRBJ1-5; tentative D call: TRBD1 (6 bases). Trimming left V 1 base short and J 4 bases short, with 8 bases between. Per the germline V gene, CDR1 is KGHSH and CDR2 is LQKENI. The CDR3 loop spans 14 amino acids. CDR3 in DNA: TGTGCCAGCTCACCACAAACAGGGAATCAGCCCCAGCATTTT. Residues: CASSPQTGNQPQHF.

This clone has only a few counts. The chain uses TRBV7-9 and TRBJ1-2; D unresolved. This CDR3 spans 13 amino acids. The germline V gene has CDR1 SEHNR and CDR2 FQNEAQ (reference sequence). V lost 1 base to trimming and J lost 6 bases, with 9 bases between them. The CDR3 spells CASSLDQHHGYTF. In DNA, the CDR3 is TGTGCCAGCAGCTTAGATCAACACCATGGCTACACCTTC.

The V call is TRBV13, the J call TRBJ1-6; TRBD1 is a possible D gene (5 bases). CDR1 PRHDT and CDR2 FYEKMQ come from the germline V gene (reference sequence). The V gene lost 0 bases and the J gene lost 10 bases, with 13 bases spanning the gap. The CDR3 covers 15 residues. The DNA for the CDR3 is TGTGCCAGCAGCTTAGGAGCGGGGCTCGGATCACCCCTCCACTTT. Translation: CASSLGAGLGSPLHF.

A few counts support this clone. For the CDR3, the DNA is TGTGCCAGCAGCCCCCAGGCAGGGGGTTTAGGCACTGAAGCTTTCTTT. Translating gives CASSPQAGGLGTEAFF. The rearrangement links TRBV14 to TRBJ1-1, with 7 bases matching TRBD1. Trimming cost V 4 bases and J 4 bases; bases outside gene matches: 12. The V gene's germline CDR1 is SGHDN and CDR2 FVKESK. The CDR3 covers 16 residues.

The chain combines TRBV5-6 with TRBJ1-1; D is perhaps TRBD1 (5 bases). In germline, CDR1 is SGHDT, CDR2 YYEEEE. The CDR3 contains 15 residues. Trimming left V 3 bases short and J 5 bases short, with 17 bases between. This chain's CDR3 is CASSSLGLVGTEAFF. The DNA for the CDR3 is TGTGCCAGCAGCTCTCTGGGGCTGGTCGGAACTGAAGCTTTCTTT.

Sample share makes this clone medium-sized (0.01 to 0.1%). The chain is built from TRBV4-2 and TRBJ2-7; D is unclear. V shed 1 base and J shed 6 bases, with 22 bases lying between them. This CDR3 has 17 residues. The germline CDR1 and CDR2 sequences are LGHNA and YNFKEQ. CDR3 in DNA: TGTGCCAGCAGCCAAGTGTTGTACTCGTTGAGTTATCCCGAGCAGTACTTC. It is translated as CASSQVLYSLSYPEQYF.

The chain recombines TRBV7-2 with TRBJ2-5; D remains unclear. Between the trimmed V and J ends, which lost 5 bases and 7 bases, there was a span of 11 bases. Germline V gene lookup returns CDR1 SGHTA and CDR2 FQGNSA. The CDR3 has 12 amino acids. For the CDR3, the DNA is TGTGCCAGCAGCCCGTCGTTCGGGACCCAGTACTTC. Its protein product is CASSPSFGTQYF.

This sequence joins TRBV5-1 and TRBJ2-5; 10 bases are shared with TRBD2. J was trimmed by 5 bases and V by 7 bases; bases with no gene match: 11. Germline V lookup: CDR1 SGHRS, CDR2 YFSETQ. The CDR3 covers 15 residues. CDR3 DNA: TGCGCCAGCGGCCCGGCTAGCGGGAGTTCCGAGACCCAGTACTTC. Translation: CASGPASGSSETQYF.

The chain recombines TRBV18 with TRBJ2-3; D is undetermined. CDR3 size: 13 residues. Germline CDR1 is KGHSH and CDR2 is LQKENI. V shed 2 bases and J shed 0 bases, with 3 bases lying between them. The CDR3 DNA reads TGTGCCAGCTCACCAAGCAGCACAGATACGCAGTATTTT. As protein: CASSPSSTDTQYF. Variable domain in full (rest from reference TRBV18 and TRBJ2-3): NAGVMQNPRHLVRRRGQEARLRCSPMKGHSHVYWYRQLPEEGLKFMVYLQKENIIDESGMPKERFSAEFPKEGPSILRIQQVVRGDSAAYFCASSPSSTDTQYFGPGTRLTVL.

The CDR3 DNA reads as TGCGCCAGCAGCCAGGCCGGGACTAAGGGGAACTACGAGCAGTACTTC. It specifies CASSQAGTKGNYEQYF. The chain couples TRBV4-1 to TRBJ2-7, with 7 bases lining up with TRBD2. CDR1 and CDR2 (germline): MGHRA, YSYEKL. V was clipped by 3 bases and J by 3 bases; unmatched bases: 11. CDR3 length equals 16 residues.

The J gene is TRBJ2-5, the V gene TRBV7-8; 9 bases line up with TRBD2. Germline V gives CDR1 SGHVS, CDR2 FQNEAQ. Trimming at V came to 1 base and at J to 7 bases, leaving 10 bases not matched to a gene. The CDR3 has 16 residues. The CDR3 region is CASSLDSGSTWRTQYF. CDR3 DNA sequence: TGTGCCAGCAGCTTAGATAGCGGGAGCACTTGGCGGACCCAGTACTTC.

The rearrangement joins TRBV7-6 to TRBJ2-1; 13 bases are a match to TRBD2. V shed 4 bases, J shed 7 bases, and the junction held 10 bases outside the gene matches. In germline, CDR1 is SGHVS, CDR2 FNYEAQ. The CDR3 totals 17 residues. As DNA, the CDR3 is TGTGCCAGCAGCTCAGGGATACTAGCGGGGGGGCAGAATGAGCAGTTCTTC. Translating it yields CASSSGILAGGQNEQFF. Variable domain in full (rest from reference TRBV7-6 and TRBJ2-1): GAGVSQSPRYKVTKRGQDVALRCDPISGHVSLYWYRQALGQGPEFLTYFNYEAQQDKSGLPNDRFSAERPEGSISTLTIQRTEQRDSAMYRCASSSGILAGGQNEQFFGPGTRLTVL.

V and J are TRBV12-5 and TRBJ1-1, with TRBD1 matching over 8 bases. V was clipped by 6 bases and J by 0 bases; unmatched bases: 6. The CDR3 is made up of 15 amino acids. Germline CDR1 is LGHNT and CDR2 is FRNRAP. The CDR3 DNA follows: TGTGCTAGTGGACCAGGACAGGGAGTGAACACTGAAGCTTTCTTT. Protein sequence: CASGPGQGVNTEAFF. Looking up the rest from reference TRBV12-5 and TRBJ1-1 gives the full variable domain: DARVTQTPRHKVTEMGQEVTMRCQPILGHNTVFWYRQTMMQGLELLAYFRNRAPLDDSGMPKDRFSAEMPDATLATLKIQPSEPRDSAVYFCASGPGQGVNTEAFFGQGTRLTVV.